This TCR beta chain originates from a study of T cell responses to AZD1222 COVID-19 vaccine. Regarding the study as a whole: Only after the peak T cell response were repertoires sampled. Among AZD1222 vaccinees, only five to seven were seropositive at baseline.

This table comes from immunoSEQ multiplex PCR, and its TCRdb copy is limited to in-frame clones, with some not included. The sample consists of more than 85,000 clones, approximately 90% of them appearing once. The germline gives CDR1 SGHTA, CDR2 FQGTGA. The CDR3 consists of 15 residues. The V end lost 2 bases, the J end lost 4 bases, and 11 bases lay between the germline ends. As concerns this clone: The antigen is not known.

This clonotype was sampled from an adult in good health. The rearrangement links TRBV7-3 to TRBJ2-2; unclear D gene. The sequenced sample was peripheral blood, obtained on day 0 of AZD1222 vaccination. The CDR3: CASSLGSGLTGELFF. The CDR3 coding sequence is TGTGCCAGCAGCTTAGGTAGTGGCCTCACCGGGGAGCTGTTTTTT.